This T cell receptor beta chain came from a study of cytomegalovirus exposure and HLA in healthy donors. Points on this clone: Its specificity is unknown.

The study, taken as a whole, reports: Judged likely to be a sequencing artifact was a cluster of highly shared sequence variants.

PCR was performed using 60 Vbeta and 13 Jbeta primers. The method was immunoSEQ multiplex PCR; TCRdb's version includes in-frame clones alone and lacks a portion of them. The sample lists about 38,000 clones, roughly 90% occurring once. Germline-derived CDR1 and CDR2 are LNHDA and SQIVND (reference sequence). Trimming took 5 bases from V and 5 from J; bases not matched to a gene: 4. The CDR3 consists of 13 residues. The genes are TRBV19 and TRBJ2-5; TRBD1 agrees at 8 bases. Sequenced: PBMCs. This sequence originates from a woman aged 40 to 50 in good health and CMV-seropositive. The CDR3 DNA is TGTGCCAGTAGTCGGGACAGGTTGGAGACCCAGTACTTC. Translating it yields CASSRDRLETQYF.